This TCR beta chain was identified in a study of blood T cell repertoires in COVID-19. The method was immunoSEQ multiplex PCR; TCRdb's version includes in-frame clones alone and lacks a portion of them. This sample has 300,000 or so clones, with roughly 87% found just once. The CDR3 covers 14 residues. Germline lookup yields CDR1 MNHEY and CDR2 SMNVEV (reference sequence). The V and J ends lost 2 bases and 7 bases respectively, with 9 bases between them. The sequence was collected from a woman aged 25 to 39 who had recovered from COVID-19. The J gene is TRBJ1-6, the V gene TRBV27; tentatively, D is TRBD1 (6 bases). The sample was PBMCs or T cells enriched from blood (not recorded which). CDR3 protein: CASSLVRGNSPLHF. For the CDR3, the DNA is TGTGCCAGCAGTTTAGTCAGGGGAAATTCACCCCTCCACTTT.